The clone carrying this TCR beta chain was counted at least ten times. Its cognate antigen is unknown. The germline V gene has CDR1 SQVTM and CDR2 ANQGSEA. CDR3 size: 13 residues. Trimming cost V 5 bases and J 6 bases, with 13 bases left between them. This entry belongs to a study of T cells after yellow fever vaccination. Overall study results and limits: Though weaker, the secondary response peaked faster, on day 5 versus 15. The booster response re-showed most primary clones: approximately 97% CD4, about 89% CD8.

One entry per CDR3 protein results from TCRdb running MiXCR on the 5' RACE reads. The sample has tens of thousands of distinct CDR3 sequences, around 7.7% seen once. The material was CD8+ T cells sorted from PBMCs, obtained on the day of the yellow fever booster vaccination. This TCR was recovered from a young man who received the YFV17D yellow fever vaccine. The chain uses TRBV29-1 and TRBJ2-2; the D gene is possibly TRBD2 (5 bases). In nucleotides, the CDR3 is TGCAGCGTTCGGTGGGAGTGGGCCGGGGAGCTGTTTTTT. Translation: CSVRWEWAGELFF.